This TCR beta chain comes out of a study of CD8+ T cells in alopecia areata listed by TCRdb under 2018. General notes on the study: Treated patients were enrolled in an open-label pilot trial of oral tofacitinib, 5 to 10 mg twice daily, for moderate-to-severe alopecia areata. RNA was extracted with the PAXgene miRNA kit for fixed scalp, the miRNeasy kit for PBMCs, and the RNeasy kit for mouse skin. Scalp tissue and sorted CD4+ and CD8+ peripheral blood T cells from patchy and totalis/universalis alopecia areata patients and from healthy controls were covered by human TCRbeta sequencing. Tofacitinib-treated patients had biopsies at baseline and at 4 and 24 weeks of treatment, with a later scalp biopsy in several patients. immunoSEQ multiplex PCR using 35 Vbeta forward primers and 13 Jbeta reverse primers was used to amplify TCRbeta CDR3 regions. For the treated patients, the SALT score, which quantifies what percentage of scalp surface area is affected, served as the measure of disease severity. Clonality in the scalp was compared among normal scalp (n=4), patchy alopecia areata scalp (n=8), and alopecia totalis/universalis scalp (n=8). Tofacitinib was given for 6 to 18 months, followed by 6 months of follow-up off drug to assess delayed response and recurrence. To study T cell clonal expansion in alopecia areata, the researchers applied high-throughput TCRbeta sequencing to both the C3H/HeJ mouse model and human patients. Study-wide conclusions, independent of this receptor: The treated cohort was small, with a single nonresponder, so links between baseline CD8+ expansion and response need larger studies. During tofacitinib treatment, many expanded lesional clones remained in scalp and blood, and this persistence may partly explain relapse after treatment is stopped. Tofacitinib significantly decreased scalp clonality and the number of expanded CD8+ clones among the top 100 scalp clones. Compared with normal scalp, lesional scalp had higher clonality and more expanded CD8+ clones, particularly in alopecia totalis/universalis, a pattern that suggests antigenic drive. TCR sequences shared between patients were less clear than in mice, possibly partly because of HLA diversity in the patient population. Unlike mouse skin, which is dominated by gammadelta T cells, normal human skin has resident alphabeta T cells that are also sequenced, and this complicates analysis of the scalp TCR repertoire.

This sample's time point label indicates: 20 to 30 weeks on oral tofacitinib. Per the publication, the treatment or condition label means: oral pan-JAK inhibitor, 5-10 mg twice daily. Lesional scalp punch biopsies and peripheral blood were collected from alopecia areata patients. After PBMCs were isolated by density centrifugation and stained for CD3, CD4 and CD8, a FACSAria was used to sort CD4+ and CD8+ T cells. Based on the germline V gene (reference sequence), the CDR1 and CDR2 sequences are GTSNPN and SVGIG. The CDR3 sequence holds 13 residues, the cysteine and phenylalanine included. Just the 39-base CDR3 DNA is kept, in frame starting at base 1. This clone was picked up a small number of times. Its antigen remains undetermined. Base qualities are missing; no much larger clone stands one base away. Receptors were amplified or captured by the immunoSEQ multiplex PCR assay. RNA was extracted from all samples and reverse transcribed into cDNA as template for TCR sequencing. First-strand cDNA was synthesized using SuperScript III with a 2:1 mix of oligo-dT and random hexamers. A synthetic immune receptor repertoire was used to gauge amplification bias, and whatever bias remained was removed computationally. For the original study's pipeline: Raw reads were preprocessed to remove errors, and CDR3 was defined according to IMGT conventions as the region from the conserved cysteine to phenylalanine. To get clonality, Shannon entropy was normalized by log2 of the number of productive unique TCRs and the result was subtracted from 1. Whether each scalp clone was CD4 or CD8 was inferred by checking scalp TCRbeta sequences against the CD4 and CD8 repertoires from sorted blood. The source is immuneACCESS, and TCRdb retained only in-frame sequences with V and J called. Part of the clones is not carried over; for the studies checked, unresolved V genes explain less than half of this, and the remainder is unexplained. The DNA was the basis for D and trimming; V, J and clone size are from that table. A total of approximately 280,000 clones appear in this sample, 58% of them only once. About 1.7% of the sample comes from the top ten.

This sequence originates from a human donor with alopecia areata. The chain is encoded by TRBV30 joined to TRBJ2-5; tentative D gene TRBD2, with 6 bases matching. Sequencing used CD4+ T cells sorted from blood, obtained at week 24, from a patient treated with tofacitinib. The DNA sequence is given as TGTGCGGGGGGAGGCTCCTCCATCGCGACCCAGTACTTC. It encodes CAGGGSSIATQYF.